The 19 T cell receptor beta chains presented below share a single source sample, sequenced in a study of technical replicates of blood from a handful of donors. Method: immunoSEQ multiplex PCR; TCRdb's copy keeps in-frame clones and lacks some. The sample lists about 70,000 clones, just over 90% seen once, with over 3.5% in the top ten. The specimen was PBMCs. These receptors all stem from a human donor in good health. Some clones in this sample may be carry-over from other donors' samples.

The chain has TRBV25-1 and TRBJ1-1; D gene uncertain. The V gene's germline CDR1 is MGHDK and CDR2 SYGVNS. V was pared by 5 bases and J by 0 bases, with 7 bases between. CDR3 size: 13 residues. The CDR3 nucleotides read TGTGCCAGCAGTCCTCACTTGAACACTGAAGCTTTCTTT. It encodes CASSPHLNTEAFF.

The chain joins TRBV11-2 to TRBJ1-4; D is perhaps TRBD1 (5 bases). V lost 5 bases to trimming and J lost 4 bases, with 17 bases between them. The CDR3 totals 16 residues. Germline assignment: CDR1 SGHAT and CDR2 FQNNGV. The CDR3 coding sequence is TGTGCCAGCAGCCTCCCTGGGGCAGGCCGTAATGAAAAACTGTTTTTT. Its protein product is CASSLPGAGRNEKLFF.

The gene calls are TRBV12-5 and TRBJ1-2; 9 bases are shared with TRBD1. From germline, CDR1 is LGHNT and CDR2 FRNRAP. The V segment lost 1 base and the J segment 4 bases; nucleotides outside the gene matches: 4. CDR3 length: 15 residues. The CDR3 coding sequence is TGTGCTAGTGGTTTGGCAGGGGGACAGGGCTATGGCTACACCTTC. Translating it yields CASGLAGGQGYGYTF.

This rearrangement joins TRBV5-4 to TRBJ2-1; 7 nucleotides match TRBD1. This CDR3 spans 18 amino acids. Germline values: CDR1 SGHNT, CDR2 YYREEE (reference sequence). Trimming removed 0 bases from V and 8 bases from J; junction bases left unmatched: 17. The CDR3 here is CASSLDRGLTSPRHEQFF. As DNA, the CDR3 is TGTGCCAGCAGCTTGGACAGGGGTTTGACTTCTCCCCGACATGAGCAGTTCTTC.

This clone was seen only a few times. The chain carries TRBV4-3 and TRBJ2-1; 7 bases line up with TRBD2. CDR1 and CDR2 from the germline V gene are LGHNA and YSLEER. Losses at the gene ends were 2 bases for V and 6 bases for J; bases not matched to a gene: 10. The CDR3 runs to 16 residues. The CDR3 DNA is TGCGCCAGCAGCCAAAGGGGTTTGCGGGAGTTCAATGAGCAGTTCTTC. It specifies CASSQRGLREFNEQFF.

This clone has just one count. This CDR3 reads CSPDSGGWGEKLFF. For the CDR3, the DNA is TGCAGCCCCGATTCGGGGGGCTGGGGTGAAAAACTGTTTTTT. The J gene is TRBJ1-4, the V gene TRBV29-1; TRBD1 might be the D (6 bases). Germline CDR1 reads SQVTM; CDR2 reads ANQGSEA. V lost 8 bases and J 7 bases, leaving 20 bases between the germline ends. The CDR3 covers 14 residues.

This chain connects TRBV30 to TRBJ2-1; 11 bases agree with TRBD2. The CDR3 is made up of 15 amino acids. The germline V gene encodes CDR1 GTSNPN and CDR2 SVGIG (reference sequence). CDR3 sequence: CACTTGTSGYNEQFF. The DNA of the CDR3 is TGTGCTTGTACCACCGGGACTAGCGGATACAATGAGCAGTTCTTC.

The chain has TRBV6-6 and TRBJ2-3; the match to TRBD2 covers 10 bases. J gave up 3 bases and V 0 bases, and 3 bases lay outside the gene matches. The CDR3 contains 16 residues. The V gene's germline CDR1 is MNHNY and CDR2 SVGAGI (reference sequence). CDR3 nucleotides: TGTGCCAGCAGTTACTCGACTAGCGGGCCGACAGATACGCAGTATTTT. It translates to CASSYSTSGPTDTQYF.

The genes are TRBV4-2 and TRBJ2-7; tentative D call: TRBD2 (5 bases). The V gene lost 6 bases and the J gene lost 2 bases, with 17 bases spanning the gap. This CDR3 region has 15 residues. Germline values: CDR1 LGHNA, CDR2 YNFKEQ. The CDR3 nucleotides read TGTGCCAGCAGTCGTGCAACGGGATCCCCCTACGAGCAGTACTTC. As protein: CASSRATGSPYEQYF.

This clone was recorded a few times. The chain links TRBV10-2 to TRBJ2-7, with TRBD2 identical over 11 bases. The CDR3 consists of 14 residues. The germline CDR1 and CDR2 sequences are WSHSY and SAAADI. V lost 7 bases and J lost 4; bases outside the gene matches: 6. The CDR3 DNA reads as TGCGCCAGCACCAGCGGGACTAGCGGATACGAGCAGTACTTC. Protein: CASTSGTSGYEQYF.

The J gene is TRBJ1-3, the V gene TRBV7-9; the D gene is possibly TRBD1 (5 bases). The germline V and J ends were trimmed by 4 bases and 8 bases, with 18 bases remaining between them. Germline assignment: CDR1 SEHNR and CDR2 FQNEAQ (reference sequence). The CDR3 covers 15 residues. CDR3 sequence reads: CASSWGDGRGDTIYF. DNA of the CDR3: TGTGCCAGCAGCTGGGGGGACGGGCGCGGGGACACCATATATTTT.

The CDR3 loop reads CASSLASGGWETQYF. In DNA form, the CDR3 reads TGTGCCAGCAGCTTAGCTAGCGGGGGGTGGGAGACCCAGTACTTC. The chain joins TRBV7-2 to TRBJ2-5, with TRBD2 matching 10 bases. The junction had 3 bases not matched to a gene; V was cut back by 0 bases and J by 5 bases. The CDR3 sequence is 15 residues long. Per germline, CDR1 SGHTA and CDR2 FQGNSA.

This clone was found once. The chain uses TRBV9 and TRBJ2-3; no firm D call. CDR1 and CDR2 from the germline V gene are SGDLS and YYNGEE. This CDR3 has 13 amino acids. The germline V and J ends were trimmed by 0 bases and 7 bases, with 9 bases remaining between them. The CDR3, as DNA: TGTGCCAGCAGCGTAGGGTACCAGAATACGCAGTATTTT. It translates to CASSVGYQNTQYF.

This sequence joins TRBV7-6 and TRBJ2-7; tentatively, D is TRBD1 (6 bases). V was clipped by 4 bases and J by 4 bases, with 14 bases between them. The CDR3 totals 14 residues. The germline V gene has CDR1 SGHVS and CDR2 FNYEAQ. CDR3: CASSSPGHPYEQYF. CDR3 in DNA: TGTGCCAGCAGCTCACCGGGACACCCTTACGAGCAGTACTTC.

This clone turned up a few times. DNA for the CDR3: TGTGCCAGCACGGGGACAGGGGGCTTCTCACCCCTCCACTTT. Its protein product is CASTGTGGFSPLHF. The chain uses TRBV2 and TRBJ1-6, with 12 bases aligning to TRBD1. In germline, CDR1 is SNHLY, CDR2 FYNNEI. The CDR3 runs to 14 residues. Unmatched junction bases numbered 5, after V lost 7 bases and J lost 10 bases.

This sequence joins TRBV7-2 and TRBJ2-7, with D hard to call. The CDR3 length is 13 residues. V lost 1 base and J lost 7, with 11 bases in between. Germline V gives CDR1 SGHTA, CDR2 FQGNSA. CDR3 sequence (DNA): TGTGCCAGCAGCTTAGTCGGAGCTAGGGAGCAGTACTTC. Its protein is CASSLVGAREQYF.

This chain uses TRBV5-1 with TRBJ1-1; no clear D. The V and J ends lost 6 bases and 1 base respectively, with 25 bases between them. Germline loops: CDR1 SGHRS, CDR2 YFSETQ. The CDR3 extends over 18 amino acids. CDR3 sequence (DNA): TGCGCCAGCAAAACCGACTGGACTTACTCCTGGGGGAACACTGAAGCTTTCTTT. This gives the protein CASKTDWTYSWGNTEAFF.

The chain uses TRBV15 and TRBJ2-7, with a possible D match to TRBD1 (6 bases). Germline V gene data show CDR1 as LNHNV and CDR2 as YYDKDF (reference sequence). This CDR3 region has 16 residues. The V end was cut by 3 bases, the J end by 5 bases, with 20 bases between. The CDR3 sequence: CATSRQRLTGPHEQYF. In DNA form, the CDR3 reads TGTGCCACCAGCAGGCAGAGACTGACAGGACCCCACGAGCAGTACTTC.

This sequence joins TRBV4-2 and TRBJ2-7; 14 bases are shared with TRBD2. CDR1 is LGHNA and CDR2 is YNFKEQ in the germline V gene. This CDR3 has 16 residues. Trimming took 3 bases from V and 7 from J; bases not matched to a gene: 8. CDR3 residues: CASSQSGLAGGDEQYF. The CDR3 region has the DNA TGTGCCAGCAGCCAGTCCGGACTAGCGGGAGGAGATGAGCAGTACTTC.